The 22 T cell receptor beta chains given below trace back to one sample, sequenced in a study of blood T cell repertoires in COVID-19. Produced via immunoSEQ multiplex PCR; TCRdb's table is partial and in-frame only. The table records a few hundred thousand clones, 75% to 90% of them present only once. Sequencing was performed on PBMCs or T cells enriched from blood (not recorded which). These receptors originate from a man aged 30-40 years who had recovered from COVID-19.

This clone showed up just once. The chain has TRBV19 and TRBJ1-1; D uncertain. The V end lost 3 bases, the J end lost 0 bases, and 5 bases lay between the germline ends. This CDR3 has 13 amino acids. Per germline, CDR1 LNHDA and CDR2 SQIVND (reference sequence). CDR3 in DNA: TGTGCCAGTAGTATGGGCCTGAACACTGAAGCTTTCTTT. Amino acid sequence: CASSMGLNTEAFF.

This chain uses TRBV7-6 with TRBJ1-3; TRBD1 aligns across 8 bases. The CDR3 consists of 15 residues. J gave up 4 bases and V 3 bases, and 5 bases lay outside the gene matches. Germline CDR1 reads SGHVS; CDR2 reads FNYEAQ. The chain's CDR3 is CASSFRQGLGNTIYF. Here the CDR3 DNA reads TGTGCCAGCAGCTTTCGACAGGGGCTCGGAAACACCATATATTTT.

This rearrangement joins TRBV19 to TRBJ2-2, with 13 bases fitting TRBD2. The V segment lost 7 bases and the J segment 4 bases; nucleotides outside the gene matches: 6. The germline CDR1 and CDR2 sequences are LNHDA and SQIVND (reference sequence). The length of the CDR3 is 16 residues. As DNA, the CDR3 is TGTGCCAGTACCCAAACTAGCGGGGGGGTCACCGGGGAGCTGTTTTTT. Translated, it gives CASTQTSGGVTGELFF.

The chain joins TRBV28 to TRBJ1-5; 8 bases map to TRBD1. Germline CDR1 reads MDHEN; CDR2 reads SYDVKM. V was clipped by 5 bases and J by 0 bases; unmatched bases: 6. The CDR3 is 16 residues long. The CDR3, as DNA: TGTGCCAGCAGTATAGGACAGGGATATAGCAATCAGCCCCAGCATTTT. As protein: CASSIGQGYSNQPQHF.

The V and J genes are TRBV15 and TRBJ2-3; 12 positions match TRBD2. The CDR3 runs to 17 residues. V lost 3 bases to trimming and J lost 3 bases; unmatched junction nucleotides: 7. Germline V gene sequence: CDR1 LNHNV, CDR2 YYDKDF (reference sequence). This CDR3 reads CATSRRALAGGTDTQYF. Here the CDR3 DNA reads TGTGCCACCAGCAGGAGGGCACTAGCGGGAGGTACAGATACGCAGTATTTT.

This clone was seen a single time. The rearrangement links TRBV12-5 to TRBJ1-2, with D possibly being TRBD1 (6 bases). The germline gives CDR1 LGHNT, CDR2 FRNRAP. The CDR3 runs 16 residues. V lost 1 base to trimming and J lost 4 bases, with 16 bases between them. Here the CDR3 reads CASGLDATGPSYGYTF. The CDR3 region has the DNA TGTGCTAGTGGTTTGGATGCGACAGGTCCCTCCTATGGCTACACCTTC.

The V call is TRBV7-9, the J call TRBJ1-5; 9 nucleotides align to TRBD1. The CDR3 length is 15 residues. In germline, CDR1 is SEHNR, CDR2 FQNEAQ (reference sequence). With 4 bases clipped from V and 9 bases from J, the junction kept 10 bases outside the gene matches. In DNA form, the CDR3 reads TGTGCCAGCAGCTCACTGCGGGACAGGGAGTGGCCCCAGCATTTT. It codes for CASSSLRDREWPQHF.

This sequence joins TRBV7-8 and TRBJ2-5; TRBD2 matches 11 bases. Germline V CDR1 and CDR2: SGHVS, FQNEAQ. The CDR3 is 18 amino acids. V shed 5 bases and J 5 bases; nucleotides not matched to a gene: 16. The CDR3 DNA reads as TGTGCCAGCAGCCCAAAGGAGTGGGTAGCGGGAGGGCCGGAGACCCAGTACTTC. Amino acid sequence: CASSPKEWVAGGPETQYF.

This clone was picked up one time. The CDR3 nucleotides are TGTGCCAGTAGTAAGGGACTAGAAGGCGGGGAGCTGTTTTTT. It translates to CASSKGLEGGELFF. The genes are TRBV19 and TRBJ2-2; 8 nucleotides match TRBD2. Germline CDR1 is LNHDA and CDR2 is SQIVND (reference sequence). CDR3 size: 14 residues. Trimming took 4 bases from V and 7 from J; bases not matched to a gene: 5.

V usage is TRBV10-3 and J usage is TRBJ1-2; TRBD1 agrees at 8 bases. The CDR3 has 16 amino acids. In germline, CDR1 is ENHRY, CDR2 SYGVKD. With V trimmed by 10 bases and J by 1 base, 14 bases remained unmatched. CDR3 in DNA: TGTGCCACCAGACCGAGCACAGGGGGGGTTAACTATGGCTACACCTTC. It codes for CATRPSTGGVNYGYTF.

The J gene is TRBJ1-2, the V gene TRBV28; TRBD1 is a possible D gene (5 bases). In germline, CDR1 is MDHEN, CDR2 SYDVKM. V was clipped by 3 bases and J by 1 base, with 12 bases between them. The length of the CDR3 is 15 residues. This CDR3 reads CASSLSDRLNYGYTF. CDR3 sequence (DNA): TGTGCCAGCAGTTTGTCTGACAGACTTAACTATGGCTACACCTTC.

Turning to this clone: At one of its ends the junction is not consistent with the germline gene, which may arise from a read error. The chain employs TRBV10-1 and TRBJ1-2; D not resolved. The CDR3 consists of 9 residues. Germline CDR1 and CDR2: WNHNN and SYGVQD (reference sequence). CDR3: CASSDRDFF. CDR3 coding DNA: TGCGCCAGCAGTGACCGGGATTTCTTC.

The CDR3 DNA is TGTGCCAGCAACTCTTTCGGGACTCCGGATTACAATGAGCAGTTCTTC. It is translated as CASNSFGTPDYNEQFF. The chain is built from TRBV27 and TRBJ2-1, with D tentatively TRBD2 (6 bases). CDR1 is MNHEY, CDR2 SMNVEV, per germline (reference sequence). Between the trimmed V and J ends, which lost 7 bases and 4 bases, there was a span of 20 bases. The CDR3 is 16 amino acids.

CDR3 sequence reads: CASSQAGGMNTEAFF. The DNA of the CDR3 is TGTGCCAGCAGCCAGGCGGGGGGGATGAACACTGAAGCTTTCTTT. The chain links TRBV3-1 (or the pseudogene TRBV3-2) to TRBJ1-1; D may be TRBD1 (5 bases). Germline CDR1 LGHDT, CDR2 YNNKEL (reference sequence). CDR3 length equals 15 residues. V was pared by 3 bases and J by 0 bases, with 11 bases between.

This chain uses TRBV7-2 with TRBJ1-6; unclear D gene. The CDR3 sequence is 16 residues long. V gave up 1 base and J gave up 2 bases, with 9 bases separating them. From germline, CDR1 is SGHTA and CDR2 FQGNSA. The CDR3 nucleotides are TGTGCCAGCAGCTTAGGAATATCGGCCTATAATTCACCCCTCCACTTT. This sequence encodes CASSLGISAYNSPLHF.

This sequence joins TRBV11-2 and TRBJ1-4; D is ambiguous. Trimming stripped 1 base from V and 7 bases from J, with 13 bases between. The CDR3 runs to 15 residues. Per germline, CDR1 SGHAT and CDR2 FQNNGV. CDR3 loop: CASSLVAGGVEKLFF. The CDR3 DNA sequence: TGTGCCAGCAGCTTAGTCGCCGGAGGAGTTGAAAAACTGTTTTTT.

V and J are TRBV7-9 and TRBJ1-2; 8 bases agree with TRBD1. The CDR3 spans 15 residues. The ends lost 11 bases at V and 5 bases at J; junction bases unmatched: 16. The germline gives CDR1 SEHNR, CDR2 FQNEAQ (reference sequence). The CDR3 loop is CALSSLGQGAYGYTF. In nucleotides, the CDR3 is TGTGCCCTCAGCAGCTTGGGTCAGGGGGCGTATGGCTACACCTTC.

This chain joins TRBV19 and TRBJ2-7, with D perhaps TRBD1 (6 bases). V shed 9 bases and J shed 3 bases, with 15 bases lying between them. The CDR3 consists of 13 residues. Per germline, CDR1 LNHDA and CDR2 SQIVND (reference sequence). CDR3 residues: CASQDRPLYEQYF. The CDR3 DNA is TGTGCCAGCCAGGACAGACCCCTCTACGAGCAGTACTTC.

This clone was observed a handful of times. The V gene is TRBV28, the J gene TRBJ2-6, with TRBD1 matching over 9 bases. CDR1 MDHEN and CDR2 SYDVKM come from the germline V gene. The J segment lost 4 bases and the V segment lost 5 bases, leaving 12 bases of the junction unmatched. The CDR3 has 18 amino acids. The CDR3 DNA follows: TGTGCCAGCAGTCTTAATACAGGGGGCTTAATCGGGGCCAACGTCCTGACTTTC. Its translation: CASSLNTGGLIGANVLTF.

The V call is TRBV24-1, the J call TRBJ2-3; D unclear. CDR1 and CDR2 (germline): KGHDR, SFDVKD. V shed 3 bases and J shed 4 bases, with 10 bases lying between them. This CDR3 spans 14 amino acids. CDR3 region: CATSDQALSDTQYF. The CDR3 coding sequence is TGTGCCACCAGTGATCAGGCATTGTCAGATACGCAGTATTTT.

V is TRBV24-1 and J is TRBJ1-5; a possible D gene is TRBD1 (6 bases). The V gene's germline CDR1 is KGHDR and CDR2 SFDVKD. Trimming took 3 bases from V and 3 from J, leaving 8 bases between them. CDR3 length equals 14 residues. CDR3 coding DNA: TGTGCCACCAGTGATGGGACATACAATCAGCCCCAGCATTTT. This translates into CATSDGTYNQPQHF.

The chain recombines TRBV12-3 or TRBV12-4 with TRBJ1-2, with D possibly TRBD1 on 6 matching bases. The CDR3 runs to 13 residues. V gave up 6 bases and J gave up 1 base, with 9 bases separating them. The CDR3: CASSTDSNYGYTF. The CDR3 DNA is TGTGCCAGCAGCACGGACAGTAACTATGGCTACACCTTC.